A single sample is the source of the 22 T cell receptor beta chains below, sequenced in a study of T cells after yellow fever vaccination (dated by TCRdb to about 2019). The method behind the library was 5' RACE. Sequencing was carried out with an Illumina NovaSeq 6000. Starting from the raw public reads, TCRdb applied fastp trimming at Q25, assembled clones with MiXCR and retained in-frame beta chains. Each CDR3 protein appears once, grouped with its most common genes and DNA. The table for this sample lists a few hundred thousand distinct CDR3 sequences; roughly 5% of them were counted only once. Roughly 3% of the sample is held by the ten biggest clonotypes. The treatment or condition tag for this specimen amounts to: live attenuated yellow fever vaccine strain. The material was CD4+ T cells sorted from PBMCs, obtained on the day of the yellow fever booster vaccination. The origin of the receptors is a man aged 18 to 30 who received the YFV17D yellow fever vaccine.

CDR3 region: CASSRTVYNSPLHF. The DNA for the CDR3 is TGTGCCAGCAGTCGGACAGTCTATAATTCACCCCTCCACTTT. The chain links TRBV6-5 to TRBJ1-6; possibly TRBD1 for D (6 bases). The CDR3 has 14 residues. V lost 5 bases and J lost 3, with 8 bases in between. Germline lookup yields CDR1 MNHEY and CDR2 SVGAGI.

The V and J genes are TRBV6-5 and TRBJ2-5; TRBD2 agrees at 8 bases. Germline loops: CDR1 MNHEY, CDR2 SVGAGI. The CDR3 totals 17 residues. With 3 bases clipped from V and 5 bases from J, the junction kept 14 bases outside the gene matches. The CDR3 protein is CASSYGAGGPTVETQYF. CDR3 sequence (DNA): TGTGCCAGCAGTTATGGGGCGGGGGGCCCAACTGTGGAGACCCAGTACTTC.

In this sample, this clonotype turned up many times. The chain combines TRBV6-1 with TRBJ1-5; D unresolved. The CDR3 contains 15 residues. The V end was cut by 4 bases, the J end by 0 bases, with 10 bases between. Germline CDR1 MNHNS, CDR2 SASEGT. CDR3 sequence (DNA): TGTGCCAGCAGTGGTTCCAGTTATAGCAATCAGCCCCAGCATTTT. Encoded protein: CASSGSSYSNQPQHF.

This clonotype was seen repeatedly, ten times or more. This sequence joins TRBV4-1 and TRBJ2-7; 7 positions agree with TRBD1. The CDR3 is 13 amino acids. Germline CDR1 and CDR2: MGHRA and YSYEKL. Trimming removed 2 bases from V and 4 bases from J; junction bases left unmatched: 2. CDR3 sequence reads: CASSQQQGYEQYV. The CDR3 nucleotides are TGCGCCAGCAGCCAACAACAGGGGTACGAGCAGTACGTC.

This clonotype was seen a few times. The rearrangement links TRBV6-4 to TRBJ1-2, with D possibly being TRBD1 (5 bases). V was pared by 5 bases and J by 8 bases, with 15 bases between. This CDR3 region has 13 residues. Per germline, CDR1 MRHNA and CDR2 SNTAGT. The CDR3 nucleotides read TGTGCCAGCAGTCCAACAGGATCGGAGGGCTACACCTTC. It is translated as CASSPTGSEGYTF.

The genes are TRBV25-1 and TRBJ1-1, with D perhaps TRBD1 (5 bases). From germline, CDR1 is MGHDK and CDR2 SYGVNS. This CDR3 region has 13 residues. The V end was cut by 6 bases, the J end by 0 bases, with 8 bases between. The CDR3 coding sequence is TGTGCCAGCAGGACAGCACTGAACACTGAAGCTTTCTTT. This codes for CASRTALNTEAFF.

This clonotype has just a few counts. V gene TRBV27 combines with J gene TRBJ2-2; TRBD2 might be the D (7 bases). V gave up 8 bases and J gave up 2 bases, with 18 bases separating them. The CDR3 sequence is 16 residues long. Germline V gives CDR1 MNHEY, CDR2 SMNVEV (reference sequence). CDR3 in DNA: TGTGCCAGCCACTTGGGGGCTAGCGGAAACACCGGGGAGCTGTTTTTT. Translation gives CASHLGASGNTGELFF.

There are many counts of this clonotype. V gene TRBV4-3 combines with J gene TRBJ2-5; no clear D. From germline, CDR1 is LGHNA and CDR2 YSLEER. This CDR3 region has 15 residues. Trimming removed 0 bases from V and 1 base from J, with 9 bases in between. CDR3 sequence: CASSQELGSQETQYF. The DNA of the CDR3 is TGCGCCAGCAGCCAAGAGTTGGGCAGCCAAGAGACCCAGTACTTC.

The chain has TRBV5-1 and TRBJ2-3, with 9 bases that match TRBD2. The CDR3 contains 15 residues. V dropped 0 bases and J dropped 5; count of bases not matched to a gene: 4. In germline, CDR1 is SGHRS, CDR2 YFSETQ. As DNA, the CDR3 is TGCGCCAGCAGCTTGGCCTTGCGGGGGGGAGATACGCAGTATTTT. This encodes CASSLALRGGDTQYF.

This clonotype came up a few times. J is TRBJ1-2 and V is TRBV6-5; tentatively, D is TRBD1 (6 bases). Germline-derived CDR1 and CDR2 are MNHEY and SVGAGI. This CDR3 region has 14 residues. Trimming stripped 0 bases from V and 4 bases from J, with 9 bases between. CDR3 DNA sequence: TGTGCCAGCAGTTACTCATCCAGGGGCTATGGCTACACCTTC. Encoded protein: CASSYSSRGYGYTF.

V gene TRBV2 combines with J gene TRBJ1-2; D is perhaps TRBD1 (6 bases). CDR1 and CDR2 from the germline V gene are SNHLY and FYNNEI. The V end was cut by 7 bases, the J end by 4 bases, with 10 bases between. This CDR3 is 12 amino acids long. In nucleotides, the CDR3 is TGTGCCAGCAAGGGGGACCTCTATGGCTACACCTTC. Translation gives CASKGDLYGYTF.

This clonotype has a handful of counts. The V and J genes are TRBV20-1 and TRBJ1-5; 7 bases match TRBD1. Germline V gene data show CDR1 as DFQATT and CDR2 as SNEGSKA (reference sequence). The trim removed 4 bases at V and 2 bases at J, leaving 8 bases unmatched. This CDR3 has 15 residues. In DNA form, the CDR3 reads TGCAGTGCTATCAGGGGGAATGGGCGCAATCAGCCCCAGCATTTT. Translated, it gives CSAIRGNGRNQPQHF.

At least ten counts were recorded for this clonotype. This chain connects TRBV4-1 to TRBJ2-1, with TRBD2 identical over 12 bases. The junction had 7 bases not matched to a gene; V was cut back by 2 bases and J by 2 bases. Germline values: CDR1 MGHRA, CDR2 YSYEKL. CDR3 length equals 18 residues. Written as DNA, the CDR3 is TGCGCCAGCAGCCAACCTCTAGCGGGGGGGCTTCCCTACAATGAGCAGTTCTTC. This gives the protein CASSQPLAGGLPYNEQFF.

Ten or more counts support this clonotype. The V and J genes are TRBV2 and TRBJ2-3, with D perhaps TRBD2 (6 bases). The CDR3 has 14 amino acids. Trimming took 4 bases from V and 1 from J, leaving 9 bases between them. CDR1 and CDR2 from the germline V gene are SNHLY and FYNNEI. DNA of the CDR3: TGTGCCAGCAGTGGCCCGGGGGGCACAGATACGCAGTATTTT. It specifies CASSGPGGTDTQYF.

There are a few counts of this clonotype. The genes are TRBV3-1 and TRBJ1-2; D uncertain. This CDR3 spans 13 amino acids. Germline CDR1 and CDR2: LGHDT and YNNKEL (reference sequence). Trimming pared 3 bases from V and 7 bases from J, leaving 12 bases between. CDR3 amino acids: CASSHDIGGGYTF. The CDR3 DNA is TGTGCCAGCAGCCACGACATCGGAGGTGGCTACACCTTC.

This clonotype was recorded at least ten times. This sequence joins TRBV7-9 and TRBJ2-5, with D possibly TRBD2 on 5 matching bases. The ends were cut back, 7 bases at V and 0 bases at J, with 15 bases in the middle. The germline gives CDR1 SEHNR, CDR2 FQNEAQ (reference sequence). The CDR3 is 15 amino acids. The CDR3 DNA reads TGTGCCAGCAACGACCCAAGAGGGAACCAAGAGACCCAGTACTTC. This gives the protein CASNDPRGNQETQYF.

CDR3 in amino acids: CAYARDLNEKLFF. The CDR3 DNA is TGTGCCTACGCCCGGGACCTAAATGAAAAACTGTTTTTT. The rearrangement joins TRBV30 to TRBJ1-4; TRBD1 is a possible D gene (5 bases). Trimming stripped 7 bases from V and 5 bases from J, with 14 bases between. Germline CDR1 GTSNPN, CDR2 SVGIG (reference sequence). This CDR3 contains 13 residues.

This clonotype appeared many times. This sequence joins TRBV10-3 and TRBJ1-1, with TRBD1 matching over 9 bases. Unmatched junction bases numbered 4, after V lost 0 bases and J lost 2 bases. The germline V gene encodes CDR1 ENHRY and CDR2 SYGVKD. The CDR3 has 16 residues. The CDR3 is CAISESRQGGNTEAFF. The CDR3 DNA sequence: TGTGCCATCAGTGAGTCCAGACAGGGGGGAAACACTGAAGCTTTCTTT.

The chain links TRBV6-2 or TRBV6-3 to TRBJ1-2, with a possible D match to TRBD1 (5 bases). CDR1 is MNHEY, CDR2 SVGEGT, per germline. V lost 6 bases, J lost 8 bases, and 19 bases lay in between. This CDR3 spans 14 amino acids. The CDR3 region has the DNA TGTGCCAGCAGACTACCCCAGGGAGTAGGCGGCTACACCTTC. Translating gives CASRLPQGVGGYTF.

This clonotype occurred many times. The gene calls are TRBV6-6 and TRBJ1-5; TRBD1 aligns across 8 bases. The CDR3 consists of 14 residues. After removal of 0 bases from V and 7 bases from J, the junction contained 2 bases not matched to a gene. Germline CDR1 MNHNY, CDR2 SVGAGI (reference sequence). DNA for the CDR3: TGTGCCAGCAGTTACTCGGACAGGGCCCAGCCCCAGCATTTT. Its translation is CASSYSDRAQPQHF.

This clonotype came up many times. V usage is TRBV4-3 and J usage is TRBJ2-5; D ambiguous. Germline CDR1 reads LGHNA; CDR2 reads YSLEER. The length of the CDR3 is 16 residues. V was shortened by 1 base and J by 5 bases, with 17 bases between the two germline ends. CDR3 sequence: CASSQVVTGAGETQYF. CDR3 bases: TGCGCCAGCAGCCAAGTGGTCACGGGCGCCGGGGAGACCCAGTACTTC.

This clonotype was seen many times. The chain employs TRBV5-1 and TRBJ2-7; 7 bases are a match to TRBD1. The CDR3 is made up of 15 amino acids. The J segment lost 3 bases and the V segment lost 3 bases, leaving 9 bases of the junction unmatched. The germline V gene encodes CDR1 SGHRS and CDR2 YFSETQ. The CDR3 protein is CASSWTTGPFYEQYF. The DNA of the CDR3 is TGCGCCAGCAGCTGGACGACAGGGCCCTTCTACGAGCAGTACTTC.